This TCR beta chain appears in the sequencing data of a study of blood T cell repertoires in COVID-19. Profiling relied on immunoSEQ multiplex PCR, and the TCRdb table lists in-frame clones only, not all of them. This sample has roughly 150,000 clones; over 75% occur once, and the top ten carry 4.5% to 7.5%. This TCR was sampled from a man aged 40-49 years who had recovered from COVID-19. The sequenced sample was PBMCs or T cells enriched from blood (not recorded which).

CDR3 in DNA: TGCGCCAGCAGCACGGACAGTTATAATTCACCCCTCCACTTT. Its protein is CASSTDSYNSPLHF. The chain is built from TRBV5-1 and TRBJ1-6, with D perhaps matching TRBD1 (6 bases). CDR3 length: 14 amino acids. Trimming took 4 bases from V and 4 from J, leaving 9 bases between them. Germline values: CDR1 SGHRS, CDR2 YFSETQ.